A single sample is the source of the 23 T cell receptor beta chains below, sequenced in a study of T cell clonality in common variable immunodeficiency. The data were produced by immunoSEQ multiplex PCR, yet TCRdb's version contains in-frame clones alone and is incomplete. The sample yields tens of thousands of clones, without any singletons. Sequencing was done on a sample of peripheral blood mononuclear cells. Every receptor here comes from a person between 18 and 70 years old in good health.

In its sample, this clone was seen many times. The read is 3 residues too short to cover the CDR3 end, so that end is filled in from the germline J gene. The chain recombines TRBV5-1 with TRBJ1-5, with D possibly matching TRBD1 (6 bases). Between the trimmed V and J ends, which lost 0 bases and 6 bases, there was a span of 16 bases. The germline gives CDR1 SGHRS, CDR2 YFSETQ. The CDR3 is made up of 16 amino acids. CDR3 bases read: TGCGCCAGCAGCTTGGGAGACGGACAGAGGGCTCAGCCC. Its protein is CASSLGDGQRAQP. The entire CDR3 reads CASSLGDGQRAQPQHF.

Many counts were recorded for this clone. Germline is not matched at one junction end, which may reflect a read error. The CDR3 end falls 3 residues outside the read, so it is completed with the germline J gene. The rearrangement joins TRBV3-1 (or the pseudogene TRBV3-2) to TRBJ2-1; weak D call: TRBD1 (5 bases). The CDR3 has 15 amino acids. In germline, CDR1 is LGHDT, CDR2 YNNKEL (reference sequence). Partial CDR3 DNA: TGTGCCAGCAGCCCAATTTCTTGGGGCTACGATGAG. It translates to CASSPISWGYDE. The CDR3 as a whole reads CASSPISWGYDEQFF.

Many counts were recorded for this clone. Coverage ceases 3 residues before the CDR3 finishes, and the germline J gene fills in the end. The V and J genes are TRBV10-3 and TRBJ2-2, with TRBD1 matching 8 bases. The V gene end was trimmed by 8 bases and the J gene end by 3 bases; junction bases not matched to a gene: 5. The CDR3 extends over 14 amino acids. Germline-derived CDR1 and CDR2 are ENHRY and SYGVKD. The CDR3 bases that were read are TGTGCCATCGGACAGGGAGGCGACACCGGGGAG. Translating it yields CAIGQGGDTGE. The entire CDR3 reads CAIGQGGDTGELFF.

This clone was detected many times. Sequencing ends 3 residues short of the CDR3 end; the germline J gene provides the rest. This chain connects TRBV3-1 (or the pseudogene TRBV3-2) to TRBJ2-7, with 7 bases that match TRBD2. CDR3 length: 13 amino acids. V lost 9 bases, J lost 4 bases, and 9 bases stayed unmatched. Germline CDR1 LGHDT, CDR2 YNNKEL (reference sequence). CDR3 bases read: TGTGCCAGATGGCCTAGCGGAGGTTACGAG. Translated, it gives CARWPSGGYE. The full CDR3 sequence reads CARWPSGGYEQYF.

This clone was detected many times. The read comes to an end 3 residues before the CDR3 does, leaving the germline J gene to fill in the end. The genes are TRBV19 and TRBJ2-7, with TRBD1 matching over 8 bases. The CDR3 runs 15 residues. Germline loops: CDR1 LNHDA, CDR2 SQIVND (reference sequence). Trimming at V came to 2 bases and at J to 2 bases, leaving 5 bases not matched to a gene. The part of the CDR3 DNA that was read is TGTGCCAGTAGTATACAGGGGGCCATACCCTACGAG. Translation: CASSIQGAIPYE. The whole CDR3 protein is CASSIQGAIPYEQYF.

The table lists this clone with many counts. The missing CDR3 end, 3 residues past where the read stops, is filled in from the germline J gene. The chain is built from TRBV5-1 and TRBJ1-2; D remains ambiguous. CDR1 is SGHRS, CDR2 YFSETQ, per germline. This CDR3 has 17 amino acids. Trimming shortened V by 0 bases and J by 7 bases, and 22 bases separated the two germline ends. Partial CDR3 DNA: TGCGCCAGCAGCTTGGCCGAAAACAATAGGGCGTTAAGTGGC. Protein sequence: CASSLAENNRALSG. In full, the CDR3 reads CASSLAENNRALSGYTF.

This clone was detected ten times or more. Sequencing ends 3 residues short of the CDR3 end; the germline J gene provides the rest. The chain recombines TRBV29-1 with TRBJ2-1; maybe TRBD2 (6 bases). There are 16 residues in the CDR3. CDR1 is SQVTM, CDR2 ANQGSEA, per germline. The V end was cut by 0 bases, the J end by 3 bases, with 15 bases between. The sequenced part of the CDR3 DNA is TGCAGCGTTGAAGATCCGGCTAGCGAGAACTACAATGAG. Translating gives CSVEDPASENYNE. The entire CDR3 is CSVEDPASENYNEQFF.

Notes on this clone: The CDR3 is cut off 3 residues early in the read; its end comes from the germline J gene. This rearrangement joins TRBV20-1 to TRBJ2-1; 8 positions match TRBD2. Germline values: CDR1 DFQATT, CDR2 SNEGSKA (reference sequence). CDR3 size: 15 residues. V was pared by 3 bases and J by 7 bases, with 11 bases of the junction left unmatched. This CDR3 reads CSARDPGIAGNEQFF. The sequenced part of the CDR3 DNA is TGCAGTGCTAGGGACCCAGGGATAGCGGGGAATGAG.

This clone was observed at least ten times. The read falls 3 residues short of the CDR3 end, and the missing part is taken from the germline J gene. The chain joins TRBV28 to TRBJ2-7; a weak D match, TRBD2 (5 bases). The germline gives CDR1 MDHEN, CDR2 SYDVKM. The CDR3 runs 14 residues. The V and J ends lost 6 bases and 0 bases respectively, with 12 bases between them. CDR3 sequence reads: CASRQNGDSYEQYF. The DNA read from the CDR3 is TGTGCCAGCAGACAGAACGGGGACTCCTACGAG.

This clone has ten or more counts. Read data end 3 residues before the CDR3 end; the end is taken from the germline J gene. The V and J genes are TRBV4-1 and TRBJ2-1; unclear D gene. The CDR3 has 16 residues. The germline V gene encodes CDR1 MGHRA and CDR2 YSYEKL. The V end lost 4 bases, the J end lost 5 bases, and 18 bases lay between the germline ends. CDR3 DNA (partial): TGCGCCAGCAGCCCCCACCTCAGCGCTGCCGACAATGAG. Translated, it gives CASSPHLSAADNE. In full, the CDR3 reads CASSPHLSAADNEQFF.

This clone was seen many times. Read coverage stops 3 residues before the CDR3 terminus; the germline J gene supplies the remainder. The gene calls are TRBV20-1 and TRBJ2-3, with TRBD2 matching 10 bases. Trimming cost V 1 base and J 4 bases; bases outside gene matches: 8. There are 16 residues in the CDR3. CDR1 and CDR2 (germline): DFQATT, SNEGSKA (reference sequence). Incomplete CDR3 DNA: TGCAGTGCTAGAGTACCTAGCGGGAGAGGAGCAGATACG. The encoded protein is CSARVPSGRGADT. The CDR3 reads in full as CSARVPSGRGADTQYF.

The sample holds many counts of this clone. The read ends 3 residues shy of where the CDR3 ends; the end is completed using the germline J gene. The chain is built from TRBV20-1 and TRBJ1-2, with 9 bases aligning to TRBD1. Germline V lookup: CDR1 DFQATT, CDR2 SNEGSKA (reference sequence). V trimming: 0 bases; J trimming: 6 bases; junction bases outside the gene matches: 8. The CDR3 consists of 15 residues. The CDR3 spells CSARDRKDRGHGYTF. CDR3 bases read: TGCAGTGCTAGAGATCGGAAGGACAGGGGACATGGC.

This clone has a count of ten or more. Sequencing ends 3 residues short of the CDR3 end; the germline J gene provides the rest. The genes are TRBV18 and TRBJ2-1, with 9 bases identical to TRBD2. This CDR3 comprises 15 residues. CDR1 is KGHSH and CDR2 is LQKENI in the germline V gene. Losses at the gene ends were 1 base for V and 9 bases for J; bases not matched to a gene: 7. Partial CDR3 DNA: TGTGCCAGCTCACCACTAGCGGGAGCAAAAATTGAG. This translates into CASSPLAGAKIE. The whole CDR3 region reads CASSPLAGAKIEQFF.

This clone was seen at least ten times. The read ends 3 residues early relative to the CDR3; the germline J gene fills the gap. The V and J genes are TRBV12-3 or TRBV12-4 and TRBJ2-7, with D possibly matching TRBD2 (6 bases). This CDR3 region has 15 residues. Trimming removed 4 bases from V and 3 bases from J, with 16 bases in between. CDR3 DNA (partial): TGTGCCAGCAGTTCCCCCCCTCTAGCGTACTACGAG. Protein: CASSSPPLAYYE. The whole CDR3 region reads CASSSPPLAYYEQYF.

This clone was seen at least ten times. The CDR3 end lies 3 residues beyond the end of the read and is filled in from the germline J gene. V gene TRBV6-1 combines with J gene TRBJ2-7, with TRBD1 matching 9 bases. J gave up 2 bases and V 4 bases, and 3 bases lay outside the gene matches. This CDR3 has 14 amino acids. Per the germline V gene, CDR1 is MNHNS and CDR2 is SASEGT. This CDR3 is CASSVGTGTYEQYF. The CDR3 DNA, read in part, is TGTGCCAGCAGTGTTGGGACAGGGACCTACGAG.

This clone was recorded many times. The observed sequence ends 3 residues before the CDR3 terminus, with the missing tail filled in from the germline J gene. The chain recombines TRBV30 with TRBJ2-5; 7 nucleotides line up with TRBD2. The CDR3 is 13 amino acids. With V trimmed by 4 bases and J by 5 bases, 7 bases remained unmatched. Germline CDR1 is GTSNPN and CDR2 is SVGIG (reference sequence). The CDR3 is CAWIAGVTETQYF. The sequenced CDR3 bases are TGTGCCTGGATTGCGGGAGTCACCGAGACC.

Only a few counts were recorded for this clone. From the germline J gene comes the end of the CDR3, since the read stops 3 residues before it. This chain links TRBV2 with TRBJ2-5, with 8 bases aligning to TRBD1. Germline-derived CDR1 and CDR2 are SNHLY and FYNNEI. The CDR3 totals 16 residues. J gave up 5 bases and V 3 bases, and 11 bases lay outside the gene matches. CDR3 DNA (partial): TGTGCCAGCAGTGATTTGGCAGGGGGCGGTGGGGAGACC. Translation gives CASSDLAGGGGET. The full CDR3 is CASSDLAGGGGETQYF.

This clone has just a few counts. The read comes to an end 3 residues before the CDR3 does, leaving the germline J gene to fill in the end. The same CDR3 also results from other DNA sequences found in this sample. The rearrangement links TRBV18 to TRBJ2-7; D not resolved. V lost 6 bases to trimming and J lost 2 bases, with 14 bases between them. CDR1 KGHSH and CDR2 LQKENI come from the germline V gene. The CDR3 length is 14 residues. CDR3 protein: CASSPPRSTYEQYF. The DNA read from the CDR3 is TGTGCCAGCTCCCCTCCCAGGTCGACCTACGAG. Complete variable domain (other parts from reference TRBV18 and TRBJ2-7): NAGVMQNPRHLVRRRGQEARLRCSPMKGHSHVYWYRQLPEEGLKFMVYLQKENIIDESGMPKERFSAEFPKEGPSILRIQQVVRGDSAAYFCASSPPRSTYEQYFGPGTRLTVT.

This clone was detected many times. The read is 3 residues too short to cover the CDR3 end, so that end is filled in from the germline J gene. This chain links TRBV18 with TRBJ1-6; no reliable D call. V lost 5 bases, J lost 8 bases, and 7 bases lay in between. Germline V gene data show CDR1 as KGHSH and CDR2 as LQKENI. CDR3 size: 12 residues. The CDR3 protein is CASSGTDSPLHF. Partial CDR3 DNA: TGTGCCAGCTCAGGCACAGATTCACCC.

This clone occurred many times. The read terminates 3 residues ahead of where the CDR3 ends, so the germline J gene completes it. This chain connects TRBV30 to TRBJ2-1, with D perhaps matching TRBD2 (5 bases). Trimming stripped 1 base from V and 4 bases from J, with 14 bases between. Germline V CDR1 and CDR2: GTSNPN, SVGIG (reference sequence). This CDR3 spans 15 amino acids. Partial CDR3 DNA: TGTGCCTGGAGTGGGAGAGGACTGGATTACAATGAG. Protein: CAWSGRGLDYNE. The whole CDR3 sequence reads CAWSGRGLDYNEQFF.

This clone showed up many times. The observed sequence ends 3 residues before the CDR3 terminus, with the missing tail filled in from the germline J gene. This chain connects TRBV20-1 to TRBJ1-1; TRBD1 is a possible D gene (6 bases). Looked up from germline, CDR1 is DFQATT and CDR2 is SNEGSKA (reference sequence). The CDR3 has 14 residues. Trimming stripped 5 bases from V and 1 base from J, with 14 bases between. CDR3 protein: CSAHNREGNTEAFF. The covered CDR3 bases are TGCAGTGCTCACAACAGGGAGGGGAACACTGAA.

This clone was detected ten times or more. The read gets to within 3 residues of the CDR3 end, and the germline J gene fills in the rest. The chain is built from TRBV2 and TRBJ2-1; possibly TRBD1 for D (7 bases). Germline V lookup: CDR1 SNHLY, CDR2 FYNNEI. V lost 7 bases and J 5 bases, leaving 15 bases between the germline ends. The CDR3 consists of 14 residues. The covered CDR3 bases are TGTGCCAGCATCCCAGGGGGGCCTCACAATGAG. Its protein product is CASIPGGPHNE. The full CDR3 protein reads CASIPGGPHNEQFF.

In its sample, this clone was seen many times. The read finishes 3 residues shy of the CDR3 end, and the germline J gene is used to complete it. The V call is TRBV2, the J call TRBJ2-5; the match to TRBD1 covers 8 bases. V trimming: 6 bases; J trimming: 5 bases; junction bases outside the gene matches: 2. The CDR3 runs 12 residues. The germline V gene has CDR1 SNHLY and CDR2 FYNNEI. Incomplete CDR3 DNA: TGTGCCAGCAGGGACAGGGATGAGACC. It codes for CASRDRDET. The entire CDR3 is CASRDRDETQYF. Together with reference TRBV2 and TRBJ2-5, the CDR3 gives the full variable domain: EPEVTQTPSHQVTQMGQEVILRCVPISNHLYFYWYRQILGQKVEFLVSFYNNEISEKSEIFDDQFSVERPDGSNFTLKIRSTKLEDSAMYFCASRDRDETQYFGPGTRLLVL.